This T cell receptor (beta chain) was obtained from a study of blood T cell repertoires in COVID-19. Overall study: The cDNA or gDNA used as material had been derived from T cells, B-cell-depleted T cells, or PBMCs.

Under the authors' procedure: Estimates of nucleated cell counts were drawn from the amplification of reference gene primers. Assay: immunoSEQ multiplex PCR; the TCRdb copy retains only in-frame clones and omits some. That table furnishes V, J and clone size, whereas the DNA furnished D and trimming. This sample has roughly 100,000 clones; roughly 87% occur once, and the top ten carry roughly 4%. The CDR3 totals 14 residues. Germline V gene data show CDR1 as SGHTA and CDR2 as FQGNSA. V was cut by 6 bases and J by 0 bases, with 6 bases left in between. This TCR was recovered from a man aged 45-65 years with acute or convalescent COVID-19. The chain joins TRBV7-2 to TRBJ1-6; no reliable D call. The material sequenced was peripheral blood. CDR3 nucleotide sequence: TGTGCCAGCAGTTACAGCTCCTATAATTCACCCCTCCACTTT. Amino acids: CASSYSSYNSPLHF.